This T cell receptor (beta chain) was obtained from a study of T cell repertoires in cytomegalovirus infection. Study details: HLA-B-restricted CMV epitopes that are well studied were used alongside recently identified HLA-C-restricted ones. Public TCR beta signatures provided an indication of both CMV infection and a matching HLA type.

For this clonotype: The antigen is not known.

TCRdb analysed the reads with MiXCR anew, one entry per CDR3 protein. The repertoire holds roughly 990,000 distinct CDR3 sequences, with approximately 33% as singletons. Regarding the study as a whole: HLA-C-restricted TCR beta clonotypes specific for CMV led the ex vivo response. Public TCR beta family frequency separated CMV-and-HLA carriers, including in an independent cohort.

The CDR3 has 14 amino acids. The V gene lost 5 bases and the J gene lost 5 bases, with 15 bases spanning the gap. CDR1 is SGHTA and CDR2 is FQGTGA in the germline V gene. The receptor was derived from a human donor in good health (CMV status not recorded). Some clones in this sample may be carry-over from other donors' samples. J is TRBJ1-1 and V is TRBV7-3, with D perhaps matching TRBD1 (5 bases). The starting material was cultured CD8+ T cells from PBMCs, obtained from culture after CMV antigen stimulation. This CDR3 is CASSLGAGETEAFF. The CDR3 region has the DNA TGTGCCAGCAGCCTTGGGGCGGGGGAGACTGAAGCTTTCTTT.